The clone carrying this TCR beta chain occurred many times. Its antigen is unidentified. Between the trimmed V and J ends, which lost 0 bases and 2 bases, there was a span of 8 bases. The CDR3 covers 14 residues. CDR1 and CDR2 (germline): SGHRS, YFSETQ. Constant-segment primers were used for 5'RACE, and the resulting TCR alpha and TCR beta cDNA libraries carried sample barcodes and UMIs. MiXCR, run by TCRdb on the 5' RACE reads, gives a single entry per CDR3 protein. This sample has some 150,000 distinct CDR3 sequences; around 5.8% occur once, and the top ten carry 2% to 2.5%. This specimen belongs to a study of T-cell memory formation after mild COVID-19. As for the study in general: TCR clusters were mostly confined to one donor each.

Study-wide points: Pre-infection memory contained some responding clones, which suggested that cross-reactive memory had joined. Contracting CD8+ clones were enriched in EMRA, CD4+ mainly in CM and EM.

V gene TRBV5-1 combines with J gene TRBJ2-5; D gene unclear. This clonotype originated in an adult woman who had mild COVID-19 (a few samples of this study predate the infection). Cell type and time point are not known. The sample taken for sequencing was PBMCs or a T cell subset sorted from them (not recorded which). The CDR3 spells CASSLGQLQETQYF. The CDR3 nucleotides are TGCGCCAGCAGCTTGGGGCAGTTACAAGAGACCCAGTACTTC.